Presented here are 9 T cell receptor beta chains from one specimen sequenced in a study of blood T cells in healthy people across ages (dated by TCRdb to about 2015). The library was made by 5' RACE. The sequencing machine was an Illumina HiSeq 2500. A second 7 to 11 cycle PCR used a sample-barcoded 5' primer and a J-beta primer mix. The raw public data were reprocessed by TCRdb itself: fastp quality trimming at Q25, MiXCR clonotype calling, in-frame beta chains only. Rows with one shared CDR3 protein collapse into an entry with the most common genes and DNA. This sample comprises 1.5 million to 2 million distinct CDR3 sequences, about 32% of them detected only once. The ten largest clones represent about 11% of the sample. Input material: blood. The receptors shown here come from a woman under 40 in good health.

In this sample, this clonotype turned up a few times. This clone may be a read error of a much larger clone one base away. The chain has TRBV6-5 and TRBJ2-5; D not resolved. This CDR3 spans 11 amino acids. V was shortened by 10 bases and J by 1 base, with 7 bases between the two germline ends. Looked up from germline, CDR1 is MNHEY and CDR2 is SVGAGI. The CDR3 is CATSRQETQYF. CDR3 bases: TGTGCCACCAGCCGCCAAGAGACCCAGTACTTC.

V is TRBV12-3 or TRBV12-4 and J is TRBJ2-3; TRBD2 agrees at 10 bases. This CDR3 comprises 16 residues. V shed 1 base, J shed 8 bases, and the junction held 9 bases outside the gene matches. Here the CDR3 reads CASSLEASGRGGTQYF. The CDR3 DNA sequence: TGTGCCAGCAGTTTAGAGGCTAGCGGGAGAGGTGGTACGCAGTATTTT.

This clonotype was seen only a few times. V and J are TRBV27 and TRBJ1-2; D is unresolved. This CDR3 is built from 14 residues. Per germline, CDR1 MNHEY and CDR2 SMNVEV (reference sequence). The V and J ends lost 3 bases and 2 bases respectively, with 10 bases between them. The CDR3 DNA reads TGTGCCAGCAGTTTCGGACGGGGAAACTATGGCTACACCTTC. This encodes CASSFGRGNYGYTF.

The table lists this clonotype with a count of one. V is TRBV10-3 and J is TRBJ2-3, with TRBD2 identical over 7 bases. In germline, CDR1 is ENHRY, CDR2 SYGVKD. The length of the CDR3 is 16 residues. V gave up 0 bases and J gave up 10 bases; unmatched junction bases: 13. CDR3 sequence (DNA): TGTGCCATCAGTGAGTCTTATCCGGGAGGCCCTGCTGCGCAGTATTTT. Amino acids: CAISESYPGGPAAQYF.

The J gene is TRBJ2-1, the V gene TRBV28; D is unresolved. CDR1 is MDHEN and CDR2 is SYDVKM in the germline V gene. There are 12 residues in the CDR3. V dropped 8 bases and J dropped 5 bases, with 10 bases sitting between them. Here the CDR3 DNA reads TGTGCCAGCTATAGCCGTAACAATGAGCAGTTCTTC. It is translated as CASYSRNNEQFF.

This clonotype was detected only a few times. V usage is TRBV5-1 and J usage is TRBJ2-2, with D uncertain. This CDR3 comprises 13 residues. CDR1 SGHRS and CDR2 YFSETQ come from the germline V gene. Trimming left V 6 bases short and J 0 bases short, with 6 bases between. Here the CDR3 reads CASTQSNTGELFF. The CDR3 DNA is TGCGCCAGCACACAATCGAACACCGGGGAGCTGTTTTTT.

At least ten counts were recorded for this clonotype. This chain links TRBV5-1 with TRBJ2-1, with D possibly being TRBD1 (6 bases). CDR1 and CDR2 from the germline V gene are SGHRS and YFSETQ. The CDR3 sequence is 14 residues long. V was cut by 0 bases and J by 2 bases, with 6 bases left in between. The CDR3 DNA is TGCGCCAGCAGCTTGGACAGGGCCTACAATGAGCAGTTCTTC. Translation gives CASSLDRAYNEQFF.

The V call is TRBV7-6, the J call TRBJ2-1; 10 nucleotides agree with TRBD1. The junction had 11 bases not matched to a gene; V was cut back by 8 bases and J by 10 bases. Germline-derived CDR1 and CDR2 are SGHVS and FNYEAQ. The CDR3 spans 14 residues. The CDR3 region is CASAAGDRGKEQFF. The CDR3 DNA sequence: TGTGCCAGCGCCGCCGGGGACAGGGGCAAAGAGCAGTTCTTC.

The rearrangement links TRBV28 to TRBJ2-4; 7 nucleotides line up with TRBD2. The assigned J gene may be wrong: the sequence end matches TRBJ2-7 better. Looked up from germline, CDR1 is MDHEN and CDR2 is SYDVKM. The CDR3 extends over 15 amino acids. CDR3 protein: CASSFSPSGYNEQYF. The CDR3 nucleotides are TGTGCCAGCAGTTTTTCGCCTAGCGGTTACAACGAGCAGTACTTC.